This T cell receptor (beta chain) derives from a study of cytotoxic CD8 clonotypes in ibrutinib-treated CLL. Germline loops: CDR1 SEHNR, CDR2 FQNEAQ (reference sequence). Trimming cost V 5 bases and J 3 bases; bases outside gene matches: 3. This CDR3 has 14 residues. The data were produced by immunoSEQ multiplex PCR, yet TCRdb's version contains in-frame clones alone and is incomplete. Of roughly 130,000 clones listed, roughly three quarters are singletons. The sample holds one count of this clone. This receptor was obtained from a human donor with chronic lymphocytic leukemia. This specimen consisted of PBMCs, obtained after 12 months of ibrutinib treatment. The chain carries TRBV7-9 and TRBJ2-3, with TRBD2 matching over 9 bases. The CDR3 spells CASSQSGRTDTQYF. CDR3 nucleotides: TGTGCCAGCAGCCAGAGCGGGAGGACAGATACGCAGTATTTT. Full variable domain (remainder filled in from reference TRBV7-9 and TRBJ2-3): DTGVSQNPRHKITKRGQNVTFRCDPISEHNRLYWYRQTLGQGPEFLTYFQNEAQLEKSRLLSDRFSAERPKGSFSTLEIQRTEQGDSAMYLCASSQSGRTDTQYFGPGTRLTVL.